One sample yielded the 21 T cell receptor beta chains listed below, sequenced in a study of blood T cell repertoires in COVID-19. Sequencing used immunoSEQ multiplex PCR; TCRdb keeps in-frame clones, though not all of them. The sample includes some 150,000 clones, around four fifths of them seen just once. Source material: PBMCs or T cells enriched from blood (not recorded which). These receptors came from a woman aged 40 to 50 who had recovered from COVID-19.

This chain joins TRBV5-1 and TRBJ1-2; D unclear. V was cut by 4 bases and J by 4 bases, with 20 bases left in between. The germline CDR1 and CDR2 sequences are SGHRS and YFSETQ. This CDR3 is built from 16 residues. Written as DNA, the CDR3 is TGCGCCAGCAGCATGGGCTCTGGGCCAGGCCTCTATGGCTACACCTTC. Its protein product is CASSMGSGPGLYGYTF. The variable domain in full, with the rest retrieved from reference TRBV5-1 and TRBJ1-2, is KAGVTQTPRYLIKTRGQQVTLSCSPISGHRSVSWYQQTPGQGLQFLFEYFSETQRNKGNFPGRFSGRQFSNSRSEMNVSTLELGDSALYLCASSMGSGPGLYGYTFGSGTRLTVV.

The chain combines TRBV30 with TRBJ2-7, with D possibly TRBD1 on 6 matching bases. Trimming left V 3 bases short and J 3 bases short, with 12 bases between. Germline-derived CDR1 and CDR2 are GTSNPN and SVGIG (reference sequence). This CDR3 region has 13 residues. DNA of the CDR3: TGTGCCTGGAGATCCCCGGACAGCTACGAGCAGTACTTC. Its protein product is CAWRSPDSYEQYF.

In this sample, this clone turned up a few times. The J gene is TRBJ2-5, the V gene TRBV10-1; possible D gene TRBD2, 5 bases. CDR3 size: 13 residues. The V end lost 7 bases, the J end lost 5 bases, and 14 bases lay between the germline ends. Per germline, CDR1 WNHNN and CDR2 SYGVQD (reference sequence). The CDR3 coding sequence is TGCGCCAGCAACCGAGGGTTCGGGGAGACCCAGTACTTC. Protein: CASNRGFGETQYF.

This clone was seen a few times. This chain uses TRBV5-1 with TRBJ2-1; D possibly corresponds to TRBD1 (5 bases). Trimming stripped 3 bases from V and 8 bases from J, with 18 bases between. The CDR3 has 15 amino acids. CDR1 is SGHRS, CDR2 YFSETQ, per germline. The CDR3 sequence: CASSSSVDMAHEQFF. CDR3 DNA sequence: TGCGCCAGCAGCTCCTCCGTGGACATGGCACATGAGCAGTTCTTC.

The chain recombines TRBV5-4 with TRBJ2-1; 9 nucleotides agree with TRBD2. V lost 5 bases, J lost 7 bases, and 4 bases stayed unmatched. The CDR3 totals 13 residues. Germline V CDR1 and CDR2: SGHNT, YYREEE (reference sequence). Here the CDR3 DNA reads TGTGCCAGCAGTGAGCGGGGGGTTAATGAGCAGTTCTTC. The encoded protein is CASSERGVNEQFF. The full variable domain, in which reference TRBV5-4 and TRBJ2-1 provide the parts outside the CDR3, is ETGVTQSPTHLIKTRGQQVTLRCSSQSGHNTVSWYQQALGQGPQFIFQYYREEENGRGNFPPRFSGLQFPNYSSELNVNALELDDSALYLCASSERGVNEQFFGPGTRLTVL.

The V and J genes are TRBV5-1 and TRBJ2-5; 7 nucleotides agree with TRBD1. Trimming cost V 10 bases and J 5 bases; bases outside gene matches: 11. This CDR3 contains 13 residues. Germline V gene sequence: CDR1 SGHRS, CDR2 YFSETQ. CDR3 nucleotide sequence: TGCGCCTCAAACAGGGGCGAAGGGGAGACCCAGTACTTC. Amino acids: CASNRGEGETQYF.

The CDR3 bases are TGTGCCAGCAGCCTAGGGACGGGGTATAATTCACCCCTCCACTTT. Amino acids: CASSLGTGYNSPLHF. This chain uses TRBV7-8 with TRBJ1-6; the D gene is possibly TRBD1 (5 bases). The V gene's germline CDR1 is SGHVS and CDR2 FQNEAQ. The CDR3 runs to 15 residues. With 5 bases removed from V and 4 bases from J, the gap between germline ends came to 12 bases.

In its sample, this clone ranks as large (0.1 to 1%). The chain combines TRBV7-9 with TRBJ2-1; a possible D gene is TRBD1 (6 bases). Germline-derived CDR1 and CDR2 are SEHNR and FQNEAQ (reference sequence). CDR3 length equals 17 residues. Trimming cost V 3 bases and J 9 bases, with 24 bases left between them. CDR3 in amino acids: CASSFSWDTPLKTEQFF. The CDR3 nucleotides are TGTGCCAGCAGCTTCTCATGGGACACCCCTTTAAAAACTGAGCAGTTCTTC.

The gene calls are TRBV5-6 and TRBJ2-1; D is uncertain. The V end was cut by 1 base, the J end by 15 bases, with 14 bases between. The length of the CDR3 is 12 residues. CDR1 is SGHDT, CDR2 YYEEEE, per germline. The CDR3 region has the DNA TGTGCCAGCAGCTTGTTCGCGATATCTCCGTTCTTC. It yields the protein CASSLFAISPFF.

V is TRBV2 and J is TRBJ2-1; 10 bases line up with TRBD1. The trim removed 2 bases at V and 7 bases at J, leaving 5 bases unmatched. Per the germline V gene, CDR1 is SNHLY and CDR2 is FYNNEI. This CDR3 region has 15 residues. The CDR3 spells CASSENGQGGNEQFF. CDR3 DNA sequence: TGTGCCAGCAGTGAAAATGGACAGGGGGGAAATGAGCAGTTCTTC.

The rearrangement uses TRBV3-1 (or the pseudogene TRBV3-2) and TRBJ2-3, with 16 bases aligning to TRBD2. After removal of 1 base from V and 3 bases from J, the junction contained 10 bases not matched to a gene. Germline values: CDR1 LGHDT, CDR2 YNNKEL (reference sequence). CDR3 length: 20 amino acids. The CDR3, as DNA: TGTGCCAGCAGCCAAGGTCCCGGGACTAGCGGGGGGGCCGGTACAGATACGCAGTATTTT. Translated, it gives CASSQGPGTSGGAGTDTQYF.

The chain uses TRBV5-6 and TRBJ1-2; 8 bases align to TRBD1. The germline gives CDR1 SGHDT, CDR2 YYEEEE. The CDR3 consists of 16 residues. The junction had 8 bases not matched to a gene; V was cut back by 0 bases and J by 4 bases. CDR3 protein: CASSLGDRIRSYGYTF. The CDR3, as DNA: TGTGCCAGCAGCTTGGGGGACAGGATACGAAGCTATGGCTACACCTTC.

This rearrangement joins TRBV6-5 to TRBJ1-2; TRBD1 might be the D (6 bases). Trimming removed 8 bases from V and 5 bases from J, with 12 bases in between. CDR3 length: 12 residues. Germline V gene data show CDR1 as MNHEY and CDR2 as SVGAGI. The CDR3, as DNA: TGTGCCAGCCGCAGGGGACAATATGGCTACACCTTC. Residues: CASRRGQYGYTF.

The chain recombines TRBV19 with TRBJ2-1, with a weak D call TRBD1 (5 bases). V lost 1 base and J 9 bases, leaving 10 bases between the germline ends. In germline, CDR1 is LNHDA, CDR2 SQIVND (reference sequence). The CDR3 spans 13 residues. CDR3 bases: TGTGCCAGTAGTATAGCCGATCAGGGTGAGCAGTTCTTC. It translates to CASSIADQGEQFF.

Here the CDR3 reads CASSPDTGGDTEAFF. The CDR3 coding sequence is TGCGCCAGCAGCCCCGACACCGGGGGGGATACTGAAGCTTTCTTT. The chain links TRBV5-1 to TRBJ1-1; the D gene is possibly TRBD1 (5 bases). V was trimmed by 4 bases and J by 5 bases, leaving 18 bases between them. The V gene's germline CDR1 is SGHRS and CDR2 YFSETQ. CDR3 size: 15 residues.

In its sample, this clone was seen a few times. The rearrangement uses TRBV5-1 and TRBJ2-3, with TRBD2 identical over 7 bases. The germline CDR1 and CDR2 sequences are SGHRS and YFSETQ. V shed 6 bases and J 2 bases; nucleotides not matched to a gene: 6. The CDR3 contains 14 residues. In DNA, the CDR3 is TGCGCCAGCACTTCTAGCGGACACACAGATACGCAGTATTTT. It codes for CASTSSGHTDTQYF.

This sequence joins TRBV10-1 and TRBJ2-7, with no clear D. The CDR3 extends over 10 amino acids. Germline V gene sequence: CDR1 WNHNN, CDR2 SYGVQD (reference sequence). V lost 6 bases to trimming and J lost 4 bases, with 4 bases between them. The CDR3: CASSQYEQYF. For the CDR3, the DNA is TGCGCCAGCAGCCAGTACGAGCAGTACTTC.

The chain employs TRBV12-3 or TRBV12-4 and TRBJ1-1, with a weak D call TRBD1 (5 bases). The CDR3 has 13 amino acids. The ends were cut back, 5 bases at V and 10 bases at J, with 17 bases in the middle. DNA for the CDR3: TGTGCCAGCAGTCACACAGAAACAGGCGGAGCTTTCTTT. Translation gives CASSHTETGGAFF.

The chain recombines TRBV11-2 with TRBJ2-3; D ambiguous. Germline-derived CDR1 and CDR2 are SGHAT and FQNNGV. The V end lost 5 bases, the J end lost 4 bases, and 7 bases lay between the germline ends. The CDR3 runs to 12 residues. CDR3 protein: CASSLGADTQYF. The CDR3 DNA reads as TGTGCCAGCAGCCTGGGCGCAGATACGCAGTATTTT.

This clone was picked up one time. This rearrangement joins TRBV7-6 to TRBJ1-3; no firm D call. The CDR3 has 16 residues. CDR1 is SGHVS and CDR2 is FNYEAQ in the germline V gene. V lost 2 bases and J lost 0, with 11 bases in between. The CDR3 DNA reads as TGTGCCAGCAGCTTAAGGAGGCCCGGCTCTGGAAACACCATATATTTT. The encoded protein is CASSLRRPGSGNTIYF.

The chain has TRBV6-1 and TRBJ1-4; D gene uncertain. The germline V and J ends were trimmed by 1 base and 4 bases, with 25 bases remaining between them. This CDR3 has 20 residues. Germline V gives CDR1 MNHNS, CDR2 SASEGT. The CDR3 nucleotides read TGTGCCAGCAGTGAAGGGAGGACCTTCGGTCCCGCTGGAAGTAATGAAAAACTGTTTTTT. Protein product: CASSEGRTFGPAGSNEKLFF.